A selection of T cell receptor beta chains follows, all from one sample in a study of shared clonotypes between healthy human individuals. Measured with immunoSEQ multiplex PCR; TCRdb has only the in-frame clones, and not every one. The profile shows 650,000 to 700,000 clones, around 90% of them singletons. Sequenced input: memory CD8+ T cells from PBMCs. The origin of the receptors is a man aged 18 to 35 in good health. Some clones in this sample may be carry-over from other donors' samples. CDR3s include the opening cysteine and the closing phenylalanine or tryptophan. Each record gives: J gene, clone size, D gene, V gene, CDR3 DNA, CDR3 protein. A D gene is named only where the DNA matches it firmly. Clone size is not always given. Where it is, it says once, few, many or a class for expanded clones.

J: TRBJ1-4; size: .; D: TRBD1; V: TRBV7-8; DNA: TGTGCCAGCAGCCTAAACAGGGGAGCTAATGAAAAACTGTTTTTT; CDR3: CASSLNRGANEKLFF
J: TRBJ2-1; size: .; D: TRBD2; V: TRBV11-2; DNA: TGTGCCAGCAGCTTTACGGGAGGGCCGAGGCAAGAGCAGTTCTTC; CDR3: CASSFTGGPRQEQFF
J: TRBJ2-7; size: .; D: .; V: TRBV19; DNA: TGTGCCAGTAGTATAGGGGATGGAGACGAGCAGTACTTC; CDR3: CASSIGDGDEQYF
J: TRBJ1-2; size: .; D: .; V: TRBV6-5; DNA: TGTGCCAGCACCCCCGACAGACTCTATGGCTACACCTTC; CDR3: CASTPDRLYGYTF
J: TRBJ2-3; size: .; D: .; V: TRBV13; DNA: TGTGCCAGCAGCTCGACCGGCGGGACTTTGTACACAGATACGCAGTATTTT; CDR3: CASSSTGGTLYTDTQYF
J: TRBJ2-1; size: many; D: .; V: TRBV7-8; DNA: TGTGCCAGCAGCTTAGTTCAGGGGGAGGGTGAGCAGTTCTTC; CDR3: CASSLVQGEGEQFF
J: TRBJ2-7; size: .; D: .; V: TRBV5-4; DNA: TGTGCCAGCAGCTTGCCCTCTCTCCCCTACGAGCAGTACTTC; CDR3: CASSLPSLPYEQYF
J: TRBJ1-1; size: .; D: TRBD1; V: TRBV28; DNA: TGTGCCAGTTCCACAGGGGCGGGGGACACTGAAGCTTTCTTT; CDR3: CASSTGAGDTEAFF
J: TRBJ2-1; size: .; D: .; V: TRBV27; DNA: TGTGCCAGCAGGGGGAGCTCCTACAATGAGCAGTTCTTC; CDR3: CASRGSSYNEQFF
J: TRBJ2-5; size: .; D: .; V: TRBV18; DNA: TGTGCCAGCTCACCATTGGGGTTAGAGACCCAGTACTTC; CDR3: CASSPLGLETQYF
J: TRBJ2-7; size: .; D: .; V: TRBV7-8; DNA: TGTGCCAGCAGCCCTGATTTCGGCATCTGGCACGAGCAGTACTTC; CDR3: CASSPDFGIWHEQYF